One and the same sample provided the 20 T cell receptor beta chains below, sequenced in a study of cytomegalovirus exposure and HLA in healthy donors (dated by TCRdb to about 2017). The library was produced with the immunoSEQ multiplex PCR assay. The immuneACCESS repertoire file appears here via TCRdb, limited to in-frame rearrangements. These files lack a portion of the clones; in checked studies, under half of the deficit traces to unresolved V genes, and the cause of the others is not known. Present in this sample are 200,000 or so clones, around 88% of which were seen just once. The ten largest make up 2.9% of the sample. The sample taken for sequencing was PBMCs. The receptors originated from a woman aged 18-30 years in good health and CMV-seronegative.

V gene TRBV7-9 combines with J gene TRBJ2-1; TRBD2 might be the D (6 bases). Germline V gene sequence: CDR1 SEHNR, CDR2 FQNEAQ (reference sequence). Trimming removed 3 bases from V and 1 base from J, with 16 bases in between. CDR3 length: 17 amino acids. CDR3 bases: TGTGCCAGCAGCTTTCCTATCGGGGGAAAATCCTACAATGAGCAGTTCTTC. Encoded protein: CASSFPIGGKSYNEQFF.

This clone is a singleton in its sample. CDR3 protein: CASSISTGELFF. The DNA for the CDR3 is TGTGCCAGTAGTATTTCGACCGGGGAGCTGTTTTTT. The chain has TRBV19 and TRBJ2-2; D remains unclear. The germline V gene has CDR1 LNHDA and CDR2 SQIVND (reference sequence). The CDR3 runs 12 residues. V shed 3 bases and J shed 5 bases, with 4 bases lying between them.

This chain joins TRBV4-1 and TRBJ1-2, with TRBD1 as a possible D gene (6 bases). The CDR3 is made up of 14 amino acids. Germline V lookup: CDR1 MGHRA, CDR2 YSYEKL. The V and J ends lost 0 bases and 4 bases respectively, with 9 bases between them. CDR3 coding DNA: TGCGCCAGCAGCCAAGATGGGGGCTTCTATGGCTACACCTTC. This sequence encodes CASSQDGGFYGYTF.

The CDR3 DNA is TGTGCCAGCAGCGTAGGCAGCGGGAGGCCAGATACGCAGTATTTT. Protein product: CASSVGSGRPDTQYF. This chain uses TRBV9 with TRBJ2-3, with 9 bases aligning to TRBD2. CDR3 length: 15 residues. Germline assignment: CDR1 SGDLS and CDR2 YYNGEE. V lost 0 bases, J lost 4 bases, and 3 bases stayed unmatched. Filled out from reference TRBV9 and TRBJ2-3, the complete variable domain reads DSGVTQTPKHLITATGQRVTLRCSPRSGDLSVYWYQQSLDQGLQFLIQYYNGEERAKGNILERFSAQQFPDLHSELNLSSLELGDSALYFCASSVGSGRPDTQYFGPGTRLTVL.

This clone was seen once. The chain recombines TRBV28 with TRBJ1-4; 10 bases match TRBD1. Germline assignment: CDR1 MDHEN and CDR2 SYDVKM. CDR3 size: 15 residues. The V gene end was trimmed by 4 bases and the J gene end by 8 bases; junction bases not matched to a gene: 7. The CDR3 reads CASSSPGQGFEKLFF. The CDR3 region has the DNA TGTGCCAGCAGTTCCCCGGGACAGGGGTTCGAAAAACTGTTTTTT.

The CDR3 spells CASSIGTSTYEQYF. CDR3 bases: TGTGCCAGTAGTATCGGGACTAGCACCTACGAGCAGTACTTC. This chain connects TRBV19 to TRBJ2-7, with 9 bases matching TRBD2. This CDR3 is 14 amino acids long. J lost 2 bases, V lost 3 bases, and 2 bases had no gene match. Germline CDR1 LNHDA, CDR2 SQIVND (reference sequence).

This clone was seen a single time. The chain carries TRBV6-1 and TRBJ1-1, with no clear D. V lost 5 bases to trimming and J lost 0 bases, with 13 bases between them. The germline V gene encodes CDR1 MNHNS and CDR2 SASEGT. The length of the CDR3 is 15 residues. The CDR3 is CASSPREVMNTEAFF. The CDR3 nucleotides read TGTGCCAGCAGTCCAAGGGAGGTTATGAACACTGAAGCTTTCTTT.

The chain employs TRBV15 and TRBJ1-4; D not certain. V dropped 3 bases and J dropped 0 bases, with 8 bases sitting between them. CDR3 length equals 15 residues. Germline values: CDR1 LNHNV, CDR2 YYDKDF (reference sequence). The CDR3 spells CATSSRSATNEKLFF. The CDR3 nucleotides are TGTGCCACCAGCAGCAGGTCGGCAACTAATGAAAAACTGTTTTTT.

The V gene is TRBV9, the J gene TRBJ2-1, with unresolved D. This CDR3 is built from 15 residues. Trimming took off 2 bases at V and 3 bases at J, with 12 bases between the two ends. Germline V lookup: CDR1 SGDLS, CDR2 YYNGEE. CDR3 sequence reads: CASSVSGFIYNEQFF. Written as DNA, the CDR3 is TGTGCCAGCAGCGTTTCGGGTTTCATCTACAATGAGCAGTTCTTC.

V usage is TRBV28 and J usage is TRBJ1-1, with D uncertain. This CDR3 contains 13 residues. V was shortened by 2 bases and J by 2 bases, with 6 bases between the two germline ends. Germline values: CDR1 MDHEN, CDR2 SYDVKM. CDR3 region: CASSLNSNTEAFF. The CDR3 DNA reads TGTGCCAGCAGTTTAAATTCTAACACTGAAGCTTTCTTT.

This clone was picked up one time. The chain combines TRBV5-4 with TRBJ1-5; D ambiguous. This CDR3 has 13 residues. The germline V gene encodes CDR1 SGHNT and CDR2 YYREEE (reference sequence). Trimming shortened V by 0 bases and J by 9 bases, and 10 bases separated the two germline ends. The CDR3: CASSLAPGRPQHF. As DNA, the CDR3 is TGTGCCAGCAGCTTGGCCCCGGGTCGGCCCCAGCATTTT.

The chain employs TRBV30 and TRBJ2-1; 11 bases are a match to TRBD2. With V trimmed by 3 bases and J by 4 bases, 2 bases remained unmatched. Germline V gene lookup returns CDR1 GTSNPN and CDR2 SVGIG (reference sequence). This CDR3 comprises 14 residues. The CDR3 here is CAWRLAGGYNEQFF. The CDR3 DNA reads TGTGCCTGGAGGCTAGCGGGAGGTTACAATGAGCAGTTCTTC.

CDR3 sequence reads: CASGTGRDRGYRELFF. The CDR3 nucleotides read TGCGCCAGCGGGACTGGCCGGGACAGGGGATACCGGGAGCTGTTTTTT. The V call is TRBV5-1, the J call TRBJ2-2, with 10 bases identical to TRBD1. After removal of 7 bases from V and 9 bases from J, the junction contained 15 bases not matched to a gene. Germline lookup yields CDR1 SGHRS and CDR2 YFSETQ. The CDR3 is made up of 16 amino acids.

The chain combines TRBV28 with TRBJ1-4, with 9 positions matching TRBD1. Germline V lookup: CDR1 MDHEN, CDR2 SYDVKM. The ends lost 7 bases at V and 8 bases at J; junction bases unmatched: 5. The CDR3 covers 13 residues. Here the CDR3 reads CASTNRGHEKLFF. The CDR3 DNA reads TGTGCCAGCACAAACAGGGGGCACGAAAAACTGTTTTTT.

The chain is built from TRBV9 and TRBJ1-3; D is unresolved. In germline, CDR1 is SGDLS, CDR2 YYNGEE. The CDR3 contains 16 residues. Trimming left V 0 bases short and J 4 bases short, with 14 bases between. The CDR3, as DNA: TGTGCCAGCAGCGTAGGAGCAGGTCAGCCCGGAAACACCATATATTTT. It specifies CASSVGAGQPGNTIYF. Complete variable domain (other parts from reference TRBV9 and TRBJ1-3): DSGVTQTPKHLITATGQRVTLRCSPRSGDLSVYWYQQSLDQGLQFLIQYYNGEERAKGNILERFSAQQFPDLHSELNLSSLELGDSALYFCASSVGAGQPGNTIYFGEGSWLTVV.

V usage is TRBV2 and J usage is TRBJ1-1, with 11 bases aligning to TRBD1. Germline V gene lookup returns CDR1 SNHLY and CDR2 FYNNEI. After removal of 6 bases from V and 4 bases from J, the junction contained 7 bases not matched to a gene. This CDR3 has 15 amino acids. Here the CDR3 DNA reads TGTGCCAGCAGGGGGGACAGGGGGTTTGCCACTGAAGCTTTCTTT. Its translation is CASRGDRGFATEAFF.

On this clone itself: This specimen includes other DNA sequences encoding the same CDR3. The chain uses TRBV4-3 and TRBJ2-7, with a possible D match to TRBD2 (6 bases). The V end lost 0 bases, the J end lost 0 bases, and 9 bases lay between the germline ends. The CDR3 extends over 15 amino acids. The germline CDR1 and CDR2 sequences are LGHNA and YSLEER. CDR3 in amino acids: CASSQDSGGSYEQYF. The CDR3 DNA is TGCGCCAGCAGCCAAGATTCCGGGGGCTCCTACGAGCAGTACTTC.

With regard to this clone: Other DNA sequences from this sample encode an identical CDR3 as well. The V call is TRBV27, the J call TRBJ2-7, with a tentative D call TRBD1 (6 bases). Between the trimmed V and J ends, which lost 3 bases and 1 base, there was a span of 7 bases. The CDR3 consists of 13 residues. Per germline, CDR1 MNHEY and CDR2 SMNVEV (reference sequence). Here the CDR3 reads CASSFQGSYEQYF. In DNA form, the CDR3 reads TGTGCCAGCAGTTTTCAGGGGTCCTACGAGCAGTACTTC.

The table lists this clone with a count of one. V gene TRBV6-5 combines with J gene TRBJ2-7; weak D call: TRBD2 (5 bases). V was shortened by 6 bases and J by 2 bases, with 17 bases between the two germline ends. Germline V gene lookup returns CDR1 MNHEY and CDR2 SVGAGI. The CDR3 spans 15 residues. CDR3 in amino acids: CASSLMSGFTYEQYF. The DNA for the CDR3 is TGTGCCAGCAGCCTCATGAGCGGTTTTACCTACGAGCAGTACTTC.

This rearrangement joins TRBV29-1 to TRBJ2-7, with D perhaps TRBD1 (5 bases). The CDR3 consists of 14 residues. Germline V gene sequence: CDR1 SQVTM, CDR2 ANQGSEA. V lost 4 bases to trimming and J lost 2 bases, with 15 bases between them. Here the CDR3 reads CSVGDGAGPYEQYF. CDR3 coding DNA: TGCAGCGTTGGAGATGGGGCAGGGCCCTACGAGCAGTACTTC.